What follows are 23 T cell receptor beta chains derived from one specimen sequenced in a study of blood T cell dynamics during melanoma immunotherapy. Stated time point: pre-treatment baseline. Sequencing was performed with immunoSEQ multiplex PCR; in TCRdb, only in-frame clones are kept and a portion is missing. The sample includes about 11,000 clones, around four fifths seen only once; the top ten take 12% to 15%. Sequenced material: blood, taken from a patient treated with checkpoint blockade. These receptors were collected from a human donor with melanoma.

The J gene is TRBJ1-4, the V gene TRBV2; D is unclear. V lost 1 base to trimming and J lost 8 bases, with 23 bases between them. Germline loops: CDR1 SNHLY, CDR2 FYNNEI. The CDR3 is 18 residues long. This CDR3 reads CASSEEFDLAGFGEKLFF. The DNA for the CDR3 is TGTGCCAGCAGTGAAGAGTTTGATCTAGCGGGGTTTGGAGAAAAACTGTTTTTT. Full variable domain (remainder filled in from reference TRBV2 and TRBJ1-4): EPEVTQTPSHQVTQMGQEVILRCVPISNHLYFYWYRQILGQKVEFLVSFYNNEISEKSEIFDDQFSVERPDGSNFTLKIRSTKLEDSAMYFCASSEEFDLAGFGEKLFFGSGTQLSVL.

V and J are TRBV25-1 and TRBJ2-2; tentative D call: TRBD1 (5 bases). This CDR3 has 14 residues. Trimming stripped 6 bases from V and 1 base from J, with 9 bases between. Germline loops: CDR1 MGHDK, CDR2 SYGVNS. For the CDR3, the DNA is TGTGCCAGCAGCTTTACAGGGAACACCGGGGAGCTGTTTTTT. It codes for CASSFTGNTGELFF.

The rearrangement joins TRBV6-5 to TRBJ2-7; D is ambiguous. Germline CDR1 and CDR2: MNHEY and SVGAGI. The CDR3 sequence is 14 residues long. Trimming stripped 2 bases from V and 3 bases from J, with 11 bases between. The CDR3 here is CASSYAGRGYEQYF. DNA for the CDR3: TGTGCCAGCAGTTACGCTGGTCGCGGCTACGAGCAGTACTTC.

The rearrangement joins TRBV6-5 to TRBJ2-2, with 8 bases aligning to TRBD1. The length of the CDR3 is 14 residues. V shed 9 bases, J shed 2 bases, and the junction held 5 bases outside the gene matches. The V gene's germline CDR1 is MNHEY and CDR2 SVGAGI. The CDR3 DNA sequence: TGTGCCAGTCGGGACAGGACTAACACCGGGGAGCTGTTTTTT. Protein sequence: CASRDRTNTGELFF.

The chain is built from TRBV9 and TRBJ2-1; the match to TRBD2 covers 16 bases. Germline values: CDR1 SGDLS, CDR2 YYNGEE. Germline trimming cut 2 bases from V and 7 bases from J; bases unmatched to any gene: 6. The CDR3 length is 17 residues. Written as DNA, the CDR3 is TGTGCCAGCAGCGTGGGACTAGCGGGGGGGCCTCAGAATGAGCAGTTCTTC. This encodes CASSVGLAGGPQNEQFF.

The rearrangement links TRBV6-5 to TRBJ1-6, with D possibly TRBD1 on 6 matching bases. CDR3 size: 15 residues. Trimming removed 0 bases at V and 10 bases at J, with 13 bases between. Germline CDR1 is MNHEY and CDR2 is SVGAGI. CDR3 in amino acids: CASSYSGTLGSPLHF. CDR3 nucleotides: TGTGCCAGCAGTTACTCCGGGACATTGGGGTCACCCCTCCACTTT.

J is TRBJ2-1 and V is TRBV7-3; TRBD2 matches at 10 bases. The CDR3 extends over 15 amino acids. Per the germline V gene, CDR1 is SGHTA and CDR2 is FQGTGA. V was clipped by 5 bases and J by 2 bases; unmatched bases: 3. The CDR3, as DNA: TGTGCCAGCAGCGCGAGCGGGGGGGCCTACAATGAGCAGTTCTTC. Translated: CASSASGGAYNEQFF.

The chain employs TRBV7-9 and TRBJ1-5; D may be TRBD1 (6 bases). This CDR3 region has 14 residues. The ends were cut back, 3 bases at V and 5 bases at J, with 11 bases in the middle. Germline V gene data show CDR1 as SEHNR and CDR2 as FQNEAQ (reference sequence). CDR3 loop: CASSFGQRDQPQHF. The CDR3 coding sequence is TGTGCCAGCAGCTTTGGACAGAGGGATCAGCCCCAGCATTTT.

V and J are TRBV5-1 and TRBJ1-3; D uncertain. CDR1 and CDR2 from the germline V gene are SGHRS and YFSETQ. CDR3 length equals 16 residues. Between the trimmed V and J ends, which lost 1 base and 0 bases, there was a span of 11 bases. This chain's CDR3 is CASSLMGPLSGNTIYF. CDR3 coding DNA: TGCGCCAGCAGCTTGATGGGCCCGCTCTCTGGAAACACCATATATTTT.

The chain combines TRBV19 with TRBJ2-5; 13 bases line up with TRBD2. The CDR3 contains 17 residues. V shed 2 bases, J shed 1 base, and the junction held 4 bases outside the gene matches. CDR1 is LNHDA, CDR2 SQIVND, per germline (reference sequence). The CDR3 sequence: CASSIRLAGGLQETQYF. Here the CDR3 DNA reads TGTGCCAGTAGTATAAGACTAGCGGGGGGCCTCCAAGAGACCCAGTACTTC.

CDR3 in DNA: TGTGCCAGCAGTTACTCGCGCGATAACACAGATACGCAGTATTTT. Protein product: CASSYSRDNTDTQYF. This chain uses TRBV6-5 with TRBJ2-3; unclear D gene. V was trimmed by 0 bases and J by 2 bases, leaving 9 bases between them. There are 15 residues in the CDR3. The germline V gene has CDR1 MNHEY and CDR2 SVGAGI.

This chain links TRBV6-6 with TRBJ1-6; TRBD1 aligns across 9 bases. The length of the CDR3 is 15 residues. After removal of 0 bases from V and 11 bases from J, the junction contained 5 bases not matched to a gene. Germline V gene data show CDR1 as MNHNY and CDR2 as SVGAGI (reference sequence). CDR3 DNA: TGTGCCAGCAGTTACTCGGTTCGACAGGGGGCACCCCTCCACTTT. This encodes CASSYSVRQGAPLHF.

The chain joins TRBV6-5 to TRBJ1-2; perhaps TRBD1 as D (6 bases). Germline values: CDR1 MNHEY, CDR2 SVGAGI. V was trimmed by 0 bases and J by 4 bases, leaving 15 bases between them. The CDR3 contains 16 residues. This chain's CDR3 is CASSYSSTGDFYGYTF. In nucleotides, the CDR3 is TGTGCCAGCAGTTACTCGTCGACAGGCGACTTCTATGGCTACACCTTC.

This chain links TRBV28 with TRBJ1-2; D gene ambiguous. With 5 bases removed from V and 7 bases from J, the gap between germline ends came to 11 bases. From germline, CDR1 is MDHEN and CDR2 SYDVKM. CDR3 length: 12 amino acids. The CDR3 loop is CASSERAGGYTF. CDR3 nucleotides: TGTGCCAGCAGTGAGAGGGCAGGTGGCTACACCTTC.

This clone has only one observation. The chain combines TRBV4-2 with TRBJ1-4; a possible D gene is TRBD1 (6 bases). CDR1 is LGHNA, CDR2 YNFKEQ, per germline. This CDR3 spans 16 amino acids. V was pared by 0 bases and J by 4 bases, with 12 bases between. CDR3 loop: CASSQDAAGVNEKLFF. As DNA, the CDR3 is TGTGCCAGCAGCCAAGATGCGGCAGGGGTTAATGAAAAACTGTTTTTT.

The chain combines TRBV5-6 with TRBJ2-1, with D unclear. Trimming took 0 bases from V and 7 from J, leaving 11 bases between them. This CDR3 has 14 amino acids. The germline V gene has CDR1 SGHDT and CDR2 YYEEEE. CDR3 DNA: TGTGCCAGCAGCTTGGGTCTATCTCGGAATGAGCAGTTCTTC. It codes for CASSLGLSRNEQFF.

The chain has TRBV11-2 and TRBJ2-1; D might be TRBD1 or TRBD2, each matching 7 bases. Germline CDR1 and CDR2: SGHAT and FQNNGV. Trimming cost V 3 bases and J 7 bases, with 19 bases left between them. This CDR3 comprises 16 residues. CDR3 nucleotides: TGTGCCAGCAGCTTGAGGTCAGGGGGGGCCGGGAATGAGCAGTTCTTC. It translates to CASSLRSGGAGNEQFF.

This sequence joins TRBV4-3 and TRBJ1-2; maybe TRBD1 (6 bases). CDR3 length equals 17 residues. Germline values: CDR1 LGHNA, CDR2 YSLEER. The V end was cut by 0 bases, the J end by 5 bases, with 19 bases between. The CDR3 coding sequence is TGCGCCAGCAGCCAAGATAGGACAGCTGTACGGGGGTATGGCTACACCTTC. Amino acid sequence: CASSQDRTAVRGYGYTF.

The chain couples TRBV29-1 to TRBJ1-1, with a weak D call TRBD1 (6 bases). This CDR3 has 13 residues. Trimming removed 4 bases from V and 1 base from J, with 10 bases in between. The V gene's germline CDR1 is SQVTM and CDR2 ANQGSEA. The CDR3 spells CSVVGGGNTEAFF. The CDR3 DNA sequence: TGCAGCGTTGTAGGGGGAGGGAACACTGAAGCTTTCTTT.

The chain uses TRBV28 and TRBJ1-4; 9 bases agree with TRBD1. Germline CDR1 and CDR2: MDHEN and SYDVKM. This CDR3 contains 15 residues. After removal of 4 bases from V and 8 bases from J, the junction contained 8 bases not matched to a gene. The CDR3 loop is CASSSPGQGGEKLFF. Here the CDR3 DNA reads TGTGCCAGCAGTTCCCCGGGACAGGGTGGAGAAAAACTGTTTTTT.

This chain connects TRBV29-1 to TRBJ1-2, with 7 bases aligning to TRBD1. CDR3 length: 12 amino acids. Germline V CDR1 and CDR2: SQVTM, ANQGSEA. With 5 bases clipped from V and 7 bases from J, the junction kept 7 bases outside the gene matches. The CDR3 bases are TGCAGCGTTCCCGAGGGGGCGGGTGGCTACACCTTC. Encoded protein: CSVPEGAGGYTF.

This rearrangement joins TRBV4-1 to TRBJ2-3, with TRBD2 as a possible D gene (6 bases). The CDR3 is 15 residues long. The germline gives CDR1 MGHRA, CDR2 YSYEKL. The V gene lost 4 bases and the J gene lost 0 bases, with 11 bases spanning the gap. The CDR3 reads CASSRVAASTDTQYF. CDR3 coding DNA: TGCGCCAGCAGCCGGGTAGCGGCCAGCACAGATACGCAGTATTTT.

In nucleotides, the CDR3 is TGTGCCAGTAGTATATCTATCGATGAAAAACTGTTTTTT. Translation: CASSISIDEKLFF. The chain uses TRBV19 and TRBJ1-4; D unclear. CDR3 length equals 13 residues. The germline gives CDR1 LNHDA, CDR2 SQIVND (reference sequence). With 2 bases removed from V and 6 bases from J, the gap between germline ends came to 7 bases.